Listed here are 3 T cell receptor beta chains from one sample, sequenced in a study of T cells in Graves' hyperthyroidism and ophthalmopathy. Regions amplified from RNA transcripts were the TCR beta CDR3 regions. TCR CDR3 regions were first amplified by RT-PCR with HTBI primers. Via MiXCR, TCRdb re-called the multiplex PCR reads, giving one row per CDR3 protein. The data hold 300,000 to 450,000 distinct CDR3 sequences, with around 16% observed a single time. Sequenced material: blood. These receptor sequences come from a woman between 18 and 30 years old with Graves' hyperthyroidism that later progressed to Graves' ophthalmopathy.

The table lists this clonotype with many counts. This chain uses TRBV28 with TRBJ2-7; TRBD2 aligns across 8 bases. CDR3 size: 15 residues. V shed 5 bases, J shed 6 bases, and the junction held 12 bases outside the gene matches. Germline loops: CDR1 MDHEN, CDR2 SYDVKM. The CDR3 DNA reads TGTGCCAGCAGTCACTCGGGAGCGGGAGAACGCGAGCAGTACTTC. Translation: CASSHSGAGEREQYF.

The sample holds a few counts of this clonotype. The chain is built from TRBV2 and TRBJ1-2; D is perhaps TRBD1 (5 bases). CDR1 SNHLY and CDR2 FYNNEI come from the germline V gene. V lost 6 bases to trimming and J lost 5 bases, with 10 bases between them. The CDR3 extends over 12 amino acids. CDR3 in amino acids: CASRGEVYGYTF. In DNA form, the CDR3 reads TGTGCCAGCAGGGGGGAAGTTTATGGCTACACCTTC.

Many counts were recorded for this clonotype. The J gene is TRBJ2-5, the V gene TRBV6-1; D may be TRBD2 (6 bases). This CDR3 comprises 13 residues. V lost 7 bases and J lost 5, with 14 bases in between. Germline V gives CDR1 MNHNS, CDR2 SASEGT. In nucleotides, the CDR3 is TGTGCCAGCACCGGGGGACCGAGGGAGACCCAGTACTTC. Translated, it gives CASTGGPRETQYF.